Following are 25 T cell receptor beta chains from one sample sequenced in a study of shared clonotypes between healthy human individuals. Only CD45RO-negative cells positively selected for CCR7 counted as naive CD8 cells, so terminally differentiated effector memory CD45RA+ cells were excluded. Some clones are missing from TCRdb's copy, which holds only in-frame ones; the method was immunoSEQ multiplex PCR. The table shows millions of clones, with just over 90% occurring only once. Sequenced sample: naive CD8+ T cells from PBMCs. The receptors come from a man younger than 35 in good health. Some clones in this sample may be carry-over from other donors' samples.

The rearrangement links TRBV9 to TRBJ2-2; D uncertain. V was cut by 0 bases and J by 2 bases, with 8 bases left in between. The CDR3 spans 15 residues. Germline values: CDR1 SGDLS, CDR2 YYNGEE. CDR3 in amino acids: CASSVAPSNTGELFF. DNA of the CDR3: TGTGCCAGCAGCGTAGCCCCATCTAACACCGGGGAGCTGTTTTTT.

The chain is built from TRBV11-3 and TRBJ2-1; TRBD2 agrees at 10 bases. In germline, CDR1 is SGHNT, CDR2 YENEEA. The CDR3 covers 16 residues. The J segment lost 8 bases and the V segment lost 5 bases, leaving 12 bases of the junction unmatched. This CDR3 reads CASSPRLAGAVDEQFF. The CDR3 coding sequence is TGTGCCAGCAGCCCCCGGCTAGCGGGAGCAGTCGATGAGCAGTTCTTC.

This chain joins TRBV2 and TRBJ2-1; D ambiguous. Between the trimmed V and J ends, which lost 5 bases and 5 bases, there was a span of 7 bases. The CDR3 runs to 12 residues. CDR1 and CDR2 (germline): SNHLY, FYNNEI. In nucleotides, the CDR3 is TGTGCCAGCAGTCCGACTCACAATGAGCAGTTCTTC. Amino acids: CASSPTHNEQFF.

The chain carries TRBV27 and TRBJ2-2, with TRBD1 matching over 8 bases. Trimming cost V 5 bases and J 4 bases; bases outside gene matches: 3. The CDR3 is 14 residues long. From germline, CDR1 is MNHEY and CDR2 SMNVEV (reference sequence). CDR3 bases: TGTGCCAGCAGTGTGACAGGGGCCACCGGGGAGCTGTTTTTT. It translates to CASSVTGATGELFF.

The chain carries TRBV19 and TRBJ1-5; a weak D match, TRBD1 (5 bases). Germline CDR1 LNHDA, CDR2 SQIVND (reference sequence). The CDR3 contains 15 residues. V shed 7 bases and J shed 1 base, with 14 bases lying between them. CDR3 sequence (DNA): TGTGCCAGTACCACGGCAGGGTTAAGCAATCAGCCCCAGCATTTT. Translation: CASTTAGLSNQPQHF.

In regard to this clone: The same CDR3 also results from other DNA sequences found in this sample. This CDR3 reads CASSYSTGSRSYEQYF. CDR3 coding DNA: TGTGCCAGCAGTTACTCGACCGGGAGTCGCTCCTACGAGCAGTACTTC. This sequence joins TRBV6-5 and TRBJ2-7; D perhaps matches TRBD2 (6 bases). The V end lost 0 bases, the J end lost 0 bases, and 12 bases lay between the germline ends. CDR3 size: 16 residues. Germline V gene lookup returns CDR1 MNHEY and CDR2 SVGAGI.

The chain joins TRBV27 to TRBJ1-5; TRBD1 aligns across 7 bases. V gave up 3 bases and J gave up 1 base; unmatched junction bases: 9. Germline-derived CDR1 and CDR2 are MNHEY and SMNVEV (reference sequence). The CDR3 is 17 residues long. The CDR3 bases are TGTGCCAGCAGTTTTCGAACTTCCAGGGGGAGCAATCAGCCCCAGCATTTT. This encodes CASSFRTSRGSNQPQHF.

This clone was recorded a few times. This rearrangement joins TRBV25-1 to TRBJ1-4; possible D gene TRBD1, 6 bases. CDR1 is MGHDK, CDR2 SYGVNS, per germline. CDR3 length: 12 residues. Deletions cut 5 bases from V and 7 bases from J, with 8 bases between. In DNA form, the CDR3 reads TGTGCCAGCAGTAGCAGGGGTGAAAAACTGTTTTTT. As protein: CASSSRGEKLFF.

The rearrangement links TRBV7-6 to TRBJ2-2; 8 nucleotides match TRBD2. This CDR3 region has 18 residues. Germline trimming cut 1 base from V and 0 bases from J; bases unmatched to any gene: 7. Germline V CDR1 and CDR2: SGHVS, FNYEAQ. The CDR3 region has the DNA TGTGCCAGCAGCTTAGTGTCTGCGGGAGGCCCGAACACCGGGGAGCTGTTTTTT. Its translation is CASSLVSAGGPNTGELFF.

The chain combines TRBV7-9 with TRBJ2-1, with TRBD2 matching 10 bases. Germline V CDR1 and CDR2: SEHNR, FQNEAQ (reference sequence). The CDR3 loop spans 17 amino acids. Trimming took 8 bases from V and 0 from J; bases not matched to a gene: 10. DNA for the CDR3: TGTGCCAGCGTCGGGACTAGCGCCAGGAGCTCCTACAATGAGCAGTTCTTC. It codes for CASVGTSARSSYNEQFF.

A note on this clone: This CDR3 is also generated by other DNA sequences in the sample. The chain recombines TRBV5-6 with TRBJ2-7; D is undetermined. Germline V lookup: CDR1 SGHDT, CDR2 YYEEEE. The length of the CDR3 is 11 residues. Trimming removed 3 bases from V and 7 bases from J, with 8 bases in between. The CDR3 spells CASSSGLEQYF. The CDR3 coding sequence is TGTGCCAGCAGCTCTGGGCTGGAGCAGTACTTC. The full variable domain, in which reference TRBV5-6 and TRBJ2-7 provide the parts outside the CDR3, is DAGVTQSPTHLIKTRGQQVTLRCSPKSGHDTVSWYQQALGQGPQFIFQYYEEEERQRGNFPDRFSGHQFPNYSSELNVNALLLGDSALYLCASSSGLEQYFGPGTRLTVT.

The rearrangement links TRBV5-4 to TRBJ2-1; D not certain. Germline V gene sequence: CDR1 SGHNT, CDR2 YYREEE (reference sequence). V lost 4 bases and J 3 bases, leaving 5 bases between the germline ends. This CDR3 comprises 12 residues. The CDR3 DNA sequence: TGTGCCAGCAGCGACTTCTACAATGAGCAGTTCTTC. Encoded protein: CASSDFYNEQFF. The complete variable domain, with remaining parts taken from reference TRBV5-4 and TRBJ2-1, reads ETGVTQSPTHLIKTRGQQVTLRCSSQSGHNTVSWYQQALGQGPQFIFQYYREEENGRGNFPPRFSGLQFPNYSSELNVNALELDDSALYLCASSDFYNEQFFGPGTRLTVL.

This chain links TRBV5-6 with TRBJ1-5; no clear D. V was shortened by 4 bases and J by 1 base, with 6 bases between the two germline ends. The CDR3 spans 13 residues. The V gene's germline CDR1 is SGHDT and CDR2 YYEEEE. The CDR3 loop is CASSPGSNQPQHF. The CDR3 DNA sequence: TGTGCCAGCAGCCCGGGGAGCAATCAGCCCCAGCATTTT.

V and J are TRBV6-5 and TRBJ2-7, with 8 bases lining up with TRBD2. Germline CDR1 MNHEY, CDR2 SVGAGI. Trimming cost V 4 bases and J 3 bases; bases outside gene matches: 8. The CDR3 is made up of 15 amino acids. The CDR3 sequence: CASSSDLAGSYEQYF. The CDR3 DNA sequence: TGTGCCAGCAGTTCTGATTTAGCGGGGAGCTACGAGCAGTACTTC.

Notes on this clone: This same CDR3 is encoded by further DNA sequences in the sample. The J gene is TRBJ2-1, the V gene TRBV27; weak D call: TRBD2 (5 bases). Germline CDR1 and CDR2: MNHEY and SMNVEV (reference sequence). The CDR3 has 15 amino acids. V was clipped by 3 bases and J by 0 bases, with 9 bases between them. The CDR3 DNA sequence: TGTGCCAGCAGTTTCGAGGGTGGCTCCTACAATGAGCAGTTCTTC. This encodes CASSFEGGSYNEQFF.

The chain is built from TRBV28 and TRBJ2-3; 8 bases are a match to TRBD2. The CDR3 sequence is 17 residues long. CDR1 and CDR2 (germline): MDHEN, SYDVKM. Unmatched junction bases numbered 9, after V lost 3 bases and J lost 1 base. CDR3 loop: CASSLLSGGMGTDTQYF. The CDR3 DNA reads TGTGCCAGCAGTTTGTTATCGGGAGGGATGGGCACAGATACGCAGTATTTT.

The chain links TRBV27 to TRBJ2-3, with D unclear. The CDR3 has 14 residues. CDR1 MNHEY and CDR2 SMNVEV come from the germline V gene (reference sequence). V dropped 5 bases and J dropped 1 base, with 10 bases sitting between them. In DNA form, the CDR3 reads TGTGCCAGCAGTCCCCAGTCGCGCACAGATACGCAGTATTTT. Amino acid sequence: CASSPQSRTDTQYF.

V gene TRBV7-9 combines with J gene TRBJ2-3; D ambiguous. Germline CDR1 reads SEHNR; CDR2 reads FQNEAQ (reference sequence). This CDR3 region has 16 residues. Trimming stripped 5 bases from V and 3 bases from J, with 18 bases between. The CDR3 loop is CASSQTRLRVTDTQYF. In DNA, the CDR3 is TGTGCCAGCAGCCAGACCAGACTCCGGGTGACAGATACGCAGTATTTT.

Turning to this clone: This CDR3 is also generated by other DNA sequences in the sample. V gene TRBV27 combines with J gene TRBJ2-1; D remains ambiguous. There are 13 residues in the CDR3. With 1 base removed from V and 7 bases from J, the gap between germline ends came to 8 bases. Per the germline V gene, CDR1 is MNHEY and CDR2 is SMNVEV (reference sequence). The DNA for the CDR3 is TGTGCCAGCAGTTTATTATTAGGGAATGAGCAGTTCTTC. Translated, it gives CASSLLLGNEQFF.

This clone was seen just once. The chain uses TRBV2 and TRBJ2-1; 7 positions agree with TRBD2. The germline V gene encodes CDR1 SNHLY and CDR2 FYNNEI. The V gene end was trimmed by 7 bases and the J gene end by 5 bases; junction bases not matched to a gene: 8. CDR3 length: 14 residues. The CDR3 nucleotides are TGTGCCAGCAACGGCAGGGCGGGGGACAATGAGCAGTTCTTC. Translated: CASNGRAGDNEQFF.

The J gene is TRBJ2-1, the V gene TRBV12-5, with D tentatively TRBD2 (6 bases). Germline V gene sequence: CDR1 LGHNT, CDR2 FRNRAP. Trimming took off 4 bases at V and 2 bases at J, with 9 bases between the two ends. The length of the CDR3 is 14 residues. The CDR3 region is CASGSGEAYNEQFF. The CDR3 DNA reads as TGTGCTAGTGGTTCGGGAGAGGCCTACAATGAGCAGTTCTTC.

The rearrangement joins TRBV9 to TRBJ2-7; 7 bases are a match to TRBD2. The germline gives CDR1 SGDLS, CDR2 YYNGEE. Trimming cost V 3 bases and J 0 bases; bases outside gene matches: 6. This CDR3 is 15 amino acids long. CDR3 coding DNA: TGTGCCAGCAGCGAAACTAGCGATAGCTCCTACGAGCAGTACTTC. Translating it yields CASSETSDSSYEQYF.

The chain employs TRBV9 and TRBJ2-2, with D perhaps being TRBD1 or TRBD2 (5 bases each). V lost 0 bases and J lost 4, with 19 bases in between. The CDR3 extends over 18 amino acids. The V gene's germline CDR1 is SGDLS and CDR2 YYNGEE. CDR3 bases: TGTGCCAGCAGCGTAGTATCGAGTCCCAGGGCGGGCACCGGGGAGCTGTTTTTT. Residues: CASSVVSSPRAGTGELFF.

This chain connects TRBV30 to TRBJ1-5; D is undetermined. The V end lost 1 base, the J end lost 5 bases, and 12 bases lay between the germline ends. Germline CDR1 GTSNPN, CDR2 SVGIG (reference sequence). The length of the CDR3 is 14 residues. CDR3 DNA sequence: TGTGCCTGGAGTGGTGGGGTCTACTATCAGCCCCAGCATTTT. Protein: CAWSGGVYYQPQHF.

V usage is TRBV5-1 and J usage is TRBJ2-2; the match to TRBD2 covers 7 bases. J lost 4 bases, V lost 3 bases, and 6 bases had no gene match. The CDR3 runs to 15 residues. CDR1 is SGHRS, CDR2 YFSETQ, per germline. The CDR3 is CASSYMGLFTGELFF. For the CDR3, the DNA is TGCGCCAGCAGCTATATGGGACTATTCACCGGGGAGCTGTTTTTT.